This T cell receptor beta chain comes out of a study of T cells expressing NK-cell markers. Findings and caveats of the study: The CD3+CD56-NKG2C+ fraction of several donors was also led by these clonotypes.

Of note for this clonotype: What it binds is unknown.

TCRdb reworked the 5' RACE reads into one entry per CDR3 protein, no DNA. The data include some 460,000 distinct CDR3 sequences; the top ten clones carry 1.4%. There are 12 residues in the CDR3. In germline, CDR1 is MDHEN, CDR2 SYDVKM. This chain links TRBV28 with TRBJ2-7; TCRdb proposes TRBD1, but this gene call is untestable without DNA. This sequence originates from a woman in her 50s in good health. The sequenced sample consisted of blood T cells: a sorted CD56 or NKG2C T cell subset, CD4+ or CD8+ T cells, or bulk PBMC T cells (not recorded which). CDR3 sequence: CASSIGGYEQYF.